A selection of T cell receptor beta chains follows, all from one sample in a study of CD8+ T cells in alopecia areata. Repertoires were generated with immunoSEQ multiplex PCR, while TCRdb's copy carries only in-frame clones and drops some. The sample holds 200,000 or so clones; around 62% are singletons and the top ten take 0.4% to 0.55%. The sample in question was CD4+ T cells sorted from blood, obtained at week 0. The receptors originated from a human donor with alopecia areata. The CDR3 runs from the conserved cysteine through the conserved F or W. The D gene is left open where the match is weak. Where a row states a size, it is once, few, many or the class of an expanded clone; other rows omit it.

D gene: TRBD1
J gene: TRBJ1-2
V gene: TRBV27
clone size: .
CDR3 protein: CASSLSWTGLGYGYTF
CDR3 DNA: TGTGCCAGCAGTCTCTCTTGGACAGGGTTGGGCTATGGCTACACCTTC

D gene: TRBD2
J gene: TRBJ2-4
V gene: TRBV5-1
clone size: .
CDR3 protein: CASSPGTPGGDIQYF
CDR3 DNA: TGCGCCAGCAGCCCGGGGACCCCCGGGGGGGACATTCAGTACTTC

D gene: .
J gene: TRBJ2-4
V gene: TRBV4-1
clone size: .
CDR3 protein: CASSQPREGAKNIQYF
CDR3 DNA: TGCGCCAGCAGCCAACCGAGGGAAGGGGCCAAAAACATTCAGTACTTC

D gene: .
J gene: TRBJ2-6
V gene: TRBV10-3
clone size: .
CDR3 protein: CAISRDTGANVLTF
CDR3 DNA: TGTGCCATCAGCAGGGACACTGGGGCCAACGTCCTGACTTTC

D gene: .
J gene: TRBJ2-7
V gene: TRBV18
clone size: .
CDR3 protein: CASSPGTVDEQYF
CDR3 DNA: TGTGCCAGCTCACCCGGTACAGTGGACGAGCAGTACTTC

D gene: TRBD2
J gene: TRBJ2-3
V gene: TRBV4-1
clone size: .
CDR3 protein: CASSPPGLAVDTQYF
CDR3 DNA: TGCGCCAGCAGCCCTCCGGGACTAGCGGTGGATACGCAGTATTTT

D gene: .
J gene: TRBJ2-2
V gene: TRBV5-1
clone size: .
CDR3 protein: CASSPNPTGELFF
CDR3 DNA: TGCGCCAGCAGCCCAAATCCCACCGGGGAGCTGTTTTTT

D gene: TRBD1
J gene: TRBJ1-2
V gene: TRBV7-2
clone size: few
CDR3 protein: CASSPGQTGGSYGYTF
CDR3 DNA: TGTGCCAGCAGCCCGGGACAGACAGGGGGCAGCTATGGCTACACCTTC

D gene: TRBD1
J gene: TRBJ2-3
V gene: TRBV7-9
clone size: .
CDR3 protein: CASSPKDRGTDTQYF
CDR3 DNA: TGTGCCAGCAGCCCCAAAGACAGGGGAACAGATACGCAGTATTTT

D gene: TRBD1
J gene: TRBJ2-1
V gene: TRBV13
clone size: .
CDR3 protein: CASSGLIRGLSDEQFF
CDR3 DNA: TGTGCCAGCAGCGGGCTGATCAGGGGGCTGAGCGATGAGCAGTTCTTC

D gene: .
J gene: TRBJ1-1
V gene: TRBV29-1
clone size: .
CDR3 protein: CSVAARVNTEAFF
CDR3 DNA: TGCAGCGTTGCGGCCAGGGTGAACACTGAAGCTTTCTTT

D gene: TRBD1
J gene: TRBJ1-1
V gene: TRBV30
clone size: few
CDR3 protein: CAWRGQANTEAFF
CDR3 DNA: TGTGCCTGGCGGGGACAGGCGAACACTGAAGCTTTCTTT

D gene: .
J gene: TRBJ2-7
V gene: TRBV29-1
clone size: .
CDR3 protein: CSVRGSYEQYF
CDR3 DNA: TGCAGCGTCCGGGGGTCCTACGAGCAGTACTTC

D gene: .
J gene: TRBJ2-5
V gene: TRBV2
clone size: .
CDR3 protein: CASRSGRGGLGTQYF
CDR3 DNA: TGTGCCAGCCGAAGCGGCAGGGGAGGCTTGGGGACCCAGTACTTC

D gene: .
J gene: TRBJ2-7
V gene: TRBV29-1
clone size: .
CDR3 protein: CSVEGQGTYEQYF
CDR3 DNA: TGCAGCGTTGAAGGGCAGGGGACCTACGAGCAGTACTTC

D gene: .
J gene: TRBJ1-2
V gene: TRBV2
clone size: .
CDR3 protein: CASSEAQPYGYTF
CDR3 DNA: TGTGCCAGCAGTGAAGCGCAACCCTATGGCTACACCTTC

D gene: TRBD2
J gene: TRBJ2-2
V gene: TRBV28
clone size: .
CDR3 protein: CASSFRTSGRGTGELFF
CDR3 DNA: TGTGCCAGCAGTTTCCGGACTAGCGGGAGAGGAACCGGGGAGCTGTTTTTT

D gene: .
J gene: TRBJ1-2
V gene: TRBV29-1
clone size: .
CDR3 protein: CSVEDKIYYGYTF
CDR3 DNA: TGCAGCGTTGAAGACAAAATATACTATGGCTACACCTTC

D gene: .
J gene: TRBJ1-2
V gene: TRBV4-1
clone size: .
CDR3 protein: CASSHQLKVDGYTF
CDR3 DNA: TGCGCCAGCAGCCACCAACTGAAGGTCGATGGCTACACCTTC

D gene: .
J gene: TRBJ2-2
V gene: TRBV30
clone size: .
CDR3 protein: CAWTLTVTGELFF
CDR3 DNA: TGTGCCTGGACATTGACGGTCACCGGGGAGCTGTTTTTT

D gene: TRBD2
J gene: TRBJ2-1
V gene: TRBV4-1
clone size: .
CDR3 protein: CASSQVASGGQFF
CDR3 DNA: TGCGCCAGCAGCCAAGTGGCTAGCGGGGGGCAGTTCTTC

D gene: .
J gene: TRBJ1-3
V gene: TRBV5-1
clone size: many
CDR3 protein: CASSLDLAGNTIYF
CDR3 DNA: TGCGCCAGCAGCTTGGACCTGGCTGGAAACACCATATATTTT

D gene: .
J gene: TRBJ1-1
V gene: TRBV5-4
clone size: .
CDR3 protein: CASRKAGGNTEAFF
CDR3 DNA: TGTGCCAGCAGGAAAGCGGGAGGGAACACTGAAGCTTTCTTT

D gene: .
J gene: TRBJ2-2
V gene: TRBV23-1
clone size: .
CDR3 protein: CASRYGGPANTGELFF
CDR3 DNA: TGCGCCAGCAGATATGGAGGACCGGCGAACACCGGGGAGCTGTTTTTT

D gene: .
J gene: TRBJ2-4
V gene: TRBV30
clone size: .
CDR3 protein: CAWSVSVVKNIQYF
CDR3 DNA: TGTGCCTGGAGTGTATCGGTGGTTAAAAACATTCAGTACTTC

D gene: .
J gene: TRBJ1-5
V gene: TRBV6-6
clone size: few
CDR3 protein: CASSDPRTGRPQHF
CDR3 DNA: TGTGCCAGCAGTGACCCCAGGACTGGAAGGCCCCAGCATTTT

D gene: .
J gene: TRBJ2-2
V gene: TRBV7-3
clone size: few
CDR3 protein: CASSLKASSPSSPNTGELFF
CDR3 DNA: TGTGCCAGCAGCTTAAAGGCCTCTTCCCCATCATCCCCGAACACCGGGGAGCTGTTTTTT

D gene: .
J gene: TRBJ1-2
V gene: TRBV5-4
clone size: few
CDR3 protein: CASSLAEGGRGYTF
CDR3 DNA: TGTGCCAGCAGCTTGGCCGAGGGAGGCCGTGGCTACACCTTC

D gene: .
J gene: TRBJ2-1
V gene: TRBV7-3
clone size: .
CDR3 protein: CASSLGGAVDEQFF
CDR3 DNA: TGTGCCAGCAGCTTAGGGGGGGCCGTGGATGAGCAGTTCTTC

D gene: TRBD2
J gene: TRBJ2-7
V gene: TRBV5-6
clone size: few
CDR3 protein: CASSPTGLAGNYEQYF
CDR3 DNA: TGTGCCAGCAGCCCAACGGGACTAGCGGGGAACTACGAGCAGTACTTC

D gene: TRBD2
J gene: TRBJ2-2
V gene: TRBV29-1
clone size: few
CDR3 protein: CSAGLAGGTGELFF
CDR3 DNA: TGCAGCGCCGGACTAGCGGGAGGGACCGGGGAGCTGTTTTTT

D gene: .
J gene: TRBJ1-5
V gene: TRBV5-4
clone size: .
CDR3 protein: CASSLDRGEQPQHF
CDR3 DNA: TGTGCCAGCAGCTTGGATAGAGGAGAGCAGCCCCAGCATTTT

D gene: TRBD2
J gene: TRBJ2-7
V gene: TRBV10-3
clone size: once
CDR3 protein: CAIRGTSANSYEQYF
CDR3 DNA: TGTGCCATCAGGGGGACTAGCGCCAACTCCTACGAGCAGTACTTC

D gene: .
J gene: TRBJ1-5
V gene: TRBV5-1
clone size: few
CDR3 protein: CASSSDGGSNQPQHF
CDR3 DNA: TGCGCCAGCAGCTCGGACGGAGGGAGCAATCAGCCCCAGCATTTT

D gene: .
J gene: TRBJ1-3
V gene: TRBV7-9
clone size: .
CDR3 protein: CASSLDTFGNTIYF
CDR3 DNA: TGTGCCAGCAGCTTAGATACCTTCGGAAACACCATATATTTT

D gene: .
J gene: TRBJ1-1
V gene: TRBV27
clone size: .
CDR3 protein: CASSLGGGRNTEAFF
CDR3 DNA: TGTGCCAGCAGTTTGGGCGGTGGCAGGAACACTGAAGCTTTCTTT

D gene: TRBD2
J gene: TRBJ2-2
V gene: TRBV6-6
clone size: few
CDR3 protein: CASSYPGTSGTGELFF
CDR3 DNA: TGTGCCAGCAGTTACCCCGGGACTAGCGGAACCGGGGAGCTGTTTTTT

D gene: TRBD1
J gene: TRBJ1-1
V gene: TRBV10-3
clone size: .
CDR3 protein: CATMDRVNTEAFF
CDR3 DNA: TGTGCCACCATGGACAGGGTGAACACTGAAGCTTTCTTT

D gene: TRBD2
J gene: TRBJ2-5
V gene: TRBV4-1
clone size: few
CDR3 protein: CASSQDPPLDPGLVSETQYF
CDR3 DNA: TGCGCCAGCAGCCAAGACCCCCCCCTCGATCCGGGACTAGTTTCAGAGACCCAGTACTTC

D gene: TRBD2
J gene: TRBJ2-5
V gene: TRBV29-1
clone size: .
CDR3 protein: CSVVLAGTQETQYF
CDR3 DNA: TGCAGCGTTGTACTAGCGGGAACCCAAGAGACCCAGTACTTC

D gene: .
J gene: TRBJ2-3
V gene: TRBV6-5
clone size: .
CDR3 protein: CASKLSFPSTDTQYF
CDR3 DNA: TGTGCCAGCAAGCTAAGCTTTCCTAGCACAGATACGCAGTATTTT

D gene: TRBD2
J gene: TRBJ2-7
V gene: TRBV18
clone size: few
CDR3 protein: CASHGLAGASYEQYF
CDR3 DNA: TGTGCCAGCCACGGACTAGCGGGAGCCTCCTACGAGCAGTACTTC

D gene: .
J gene: TRBJ2-5
V gene: TRBV5-1
clone size: .
CDR3 protein: CASRFQSIQETQYF
CDR3 DNA: TGCGCCAGCAGGTTCCAGTCCATCCAAGAGACCCAGTACTTC

D gene: .
J gene: TRBJ1-1
V gene: TRBV5-1
clone size: .
CDR3 protein: CASYPGASNTEAFF
CDR3 DNA: TGCGCCAGCTACCCCGGGGCCTCGAACACTGAAGCTTTCTTT

D gene: .
J gene: TRBJ2-2
V gene: TRBV30
clone size: .
CDR3 protein: CAWRPMNTGELFF
CDR3 DNA: TGTGCCTGGAGACCCATGAACACCGGGGAGCTGTTTTTT

D gene: .
J gene: TRBJ1-5
V gene: TRBV7-9
clone size: few
CDR3 protein: CASSVGDQPQHF
CDR3 DNA: TGTGCCAGCAGTGTGGGGGATCAGCCCCAGCATTTT

D gene: TRBD1
J gene: TRBJ2-1
V gene: TRBV27
clone size: .
CDR3 protein: CASRDRGREFF
CDR3 DNA: TGTGCCAGCAGGGACAGGGGGCGCGAGTTCTTC

D gene: .
J gene: TRBJ1-1
V gene: TRBV6-5
clone size: once
CDR3 protein: CASSYGRENTEAFF
CDR3 DNA: TGTGCCAGCAGTTACGGACGAGAGAACACTGAAGCTTTCTTT

D gene: .
J gene: TRBJ2-4
V gene: TRBV5-1
clone size: few
CDR3 protein: CASSLGDISKNIQYF
CDR3 DNA: TGCGCCAGCAGCTTGGGGGACATCTCCAAAAACATTCAGTACTTC

D gene: .
J gene: TRBJ1-6
V gene: TRBV30
clone size: .
CDR3 protein: CAWRVQGNSPLHF
CDR3 DNA: TGTGCCTGGAGGGTTCAGGGTAATTCACCCCTCCACTTT

D gene: .
J gene: TRBJ2-7
V gene: TRBV5-1
clone size: few
CDR3 protein: CASSLAGGLAYEQYF
CDR3 DNA: TGCGCCAGCAGCTTGGCTGGGGGGTTGGCCTACGAGCAGTACTTC

D gene: .
J gene: TRBJ1-5
V gene: TRBV30
clone size: .
CDR3 protein: CAWSLGPNQPQHF
CDR3 DNA: TGTGCCTGGAGTTTAGGGCCCAATCAGCCCCAGCATTTT

D gene: TRBD1
J gene: TRBJ2-7
V gene: TRBV11-2
clone size: .
CDR3 protein: CASSFGTGVNEQYF
CDR3 DNA: TGTGCCAGCAGCTTTGGGACAGGGGTCAACGAGCAGTACTTC

D gene: .
J gene: TRBJ1-6
V gene: TRBV19
clone size: .
CDR3 protein: CASSATDSPLHF
CDR3 DNA: TGTGCCAGTAGTGCTACTGATTCACCCCTCCACTTT